Given below is one TCR beta chain in context. In its sample, this clonotype was seen many times. Its recognized antigen is unknown. It has no much larger one-base neighbor in the sample; base qualities were not kept. The sample originates from a study of T cell repertoires in cytomegalovirus infection (dated by TCRdb to the late 2010s). Concerning the study at large: The HLA type of each donor mattered for the analysis, because public TCR beta signatures pointed to carriage of CMV infection along with the matching HLA type. Points the paper makes about the study in general: In both this cohort and an independent cohort of more than 350 donors, the cumulative frequency of public TCR beta family members distinguished carriers of CMV infection plus the relevant HLA type. The ex vivo response was dominated by HLA-C-restricted CMV-specific TCR beta clonotypes, which also provided the single most frequent clonotype in two of eight donors.

From a lookup of the germline V gene, CDR1 and CDR2 are MNHEY and SVGAGI. The junction shows trimming of 0 bases on V and 10 bases on J, and the gene matches do not reach 2 bases of it. The CDR3, from cysteine to phenylalanine, totals 15 residues. Solely the CDR3 DNA is kept, with 45 bases framed from the first base. The sample was run on an Illumina HiSeq 1500. TCRdb redid the processing of the public reads, applying fastp at Q25 and MiXCR, and retained in-frame beta chains. Entries that share a CDR3 protein sequence are merged under the most common genes and DNA. The sample includes approximately 250,000 distinct CDR3 sequences, with 22% observed a single time. The top ten hold about 20% of the sample.

What was sequenced was CD8+ T cells from PBMCs. This receptor was taken from a human donor in good health (CMV status not recorded). Some clones in this sample may be carry-over from other donors' samples. The chain couples TRBV6-5 to TRBJ1-6, with 11 central nucleotides matching TRBD1. The CDR3 corresponds to CASSYSRTGGSPLHF. The nucleotide sequence reads as follows: TGTGCCAGCAGTTACTCGCGGACAGGGGGCTCACCCCTCCACTTT.